The present entry profiles one T cell receptor beta chain with its context. Profiled with immunoSEQ multiplex PCR; TCRdb holds only in-frame clones, not every one. The sample carries tens of thousands of clones, 84% recorded once. The data originate from a study of blood T cell repertoires in COVID-19. About the study: Italy, Spain and the United States were the sources of the convalescent and acute COVID-19 samples. In each case, the material was cDNA or gDNA derived from T cells, B-cell-depleted T cells, or PBMCs.

V lost 4 bases to trimming and J lost 4 bases; unmatched junction nucleotides: 7. Germline CDR1 is MNHEY and CDR2 is SVGAGI. The CDR3 covers 15 residues. Sequenced material: peripheral blood. The source is a human donor in a cohort sampled during active COVID-19. The V and J genes are TRBV6-5 and TRBJ1-1; 9 bases fit TRBD1. The CDR3 sequence: CASSSNTGGVTEAFF. The CDR3 DNA reads as TGTGCCAGCAGTTCCAATACAGGGGGCGTCACTGAAGCTTTCTTT.